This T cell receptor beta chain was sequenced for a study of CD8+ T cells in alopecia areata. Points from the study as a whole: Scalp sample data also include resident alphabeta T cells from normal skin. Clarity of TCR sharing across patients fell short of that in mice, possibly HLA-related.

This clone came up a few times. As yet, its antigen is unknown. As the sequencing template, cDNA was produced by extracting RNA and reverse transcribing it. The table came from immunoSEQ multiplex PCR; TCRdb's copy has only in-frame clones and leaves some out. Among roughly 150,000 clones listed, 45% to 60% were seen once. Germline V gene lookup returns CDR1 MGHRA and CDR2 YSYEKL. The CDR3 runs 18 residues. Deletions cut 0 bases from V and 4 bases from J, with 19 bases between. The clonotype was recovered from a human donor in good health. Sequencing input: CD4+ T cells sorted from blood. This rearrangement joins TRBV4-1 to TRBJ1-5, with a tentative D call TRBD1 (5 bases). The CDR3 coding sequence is TGCGCCAGCAGCCAAGACTCGGGGGGTACGAAGAGGAATCAGCCCCAGCATTTT. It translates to CASSQDSGGTKRNQPQHF.